This T cell receptor (beta chain) was observed in a study of blood T cell repertoires in COVID-19. CDR1 is LNHNV and CDR2 is YYDKDF in the germline V gene (reference sequence). V was clipped by 5 bases and J by 9 bases, with 19 bases between them. This CDR3 is 14 amino acids long. Here immunoSEQ multiplex PCR was the method, and the copy in TCRdb shows in-frame clones only, minus some. The sample shows 400,000 to 500,000 clones, 70% to 90% of them seen only once. This TCR derives from a woman younger than 45 with active or convalescent COVID-19. What was sequenced was peripheral blood. The chain is built from TRBV15 and TRBJ1-2; D remains unclear. The CDR3 bases are TGTGCCACCAGCGCTAACCTAGGGCCCGGGAGCTACACCTTC. Amino acid sequence: CATSANLGPGSYTF.